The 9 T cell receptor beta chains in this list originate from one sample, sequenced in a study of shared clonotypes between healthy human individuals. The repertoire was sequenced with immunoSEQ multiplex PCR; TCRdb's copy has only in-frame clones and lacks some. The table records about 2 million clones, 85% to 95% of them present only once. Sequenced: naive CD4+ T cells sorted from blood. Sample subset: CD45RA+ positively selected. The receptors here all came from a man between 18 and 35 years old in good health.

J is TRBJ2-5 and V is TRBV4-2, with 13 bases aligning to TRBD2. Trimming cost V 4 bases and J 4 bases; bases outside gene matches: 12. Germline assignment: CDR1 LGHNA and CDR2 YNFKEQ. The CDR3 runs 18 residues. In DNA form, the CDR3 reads TGTGCCAGCAGCCGAGGACTTAGGACTAGCGGGGGAGTAGAGACCCAGTACTTC. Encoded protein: CASSRGLRTSGGVETQYF.

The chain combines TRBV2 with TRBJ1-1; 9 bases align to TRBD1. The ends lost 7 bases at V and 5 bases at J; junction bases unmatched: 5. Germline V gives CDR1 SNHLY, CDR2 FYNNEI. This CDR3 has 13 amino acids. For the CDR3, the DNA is TGTGCCAGCAATATCGGGACAGGGACTGAAGCTTTCTTT. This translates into CASNIGTGTEAFF.

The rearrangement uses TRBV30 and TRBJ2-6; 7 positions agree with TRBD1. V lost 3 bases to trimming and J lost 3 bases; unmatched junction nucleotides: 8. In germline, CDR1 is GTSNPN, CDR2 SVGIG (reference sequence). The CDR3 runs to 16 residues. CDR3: CAWRHQGVFGANVLTF. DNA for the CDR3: TGTGCCTGGAGGCACCAGGGGGTGTTTGGGGCCAACGTCCTGACTTTC.

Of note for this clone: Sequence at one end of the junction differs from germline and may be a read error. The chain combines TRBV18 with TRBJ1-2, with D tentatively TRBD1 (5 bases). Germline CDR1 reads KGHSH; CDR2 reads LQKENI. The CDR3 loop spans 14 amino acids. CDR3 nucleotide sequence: TGTGCCAGCTCACCAAAGAGGGGAGGATCCGTCGGGGACTTC. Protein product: CASSPKRGGSVGDF.

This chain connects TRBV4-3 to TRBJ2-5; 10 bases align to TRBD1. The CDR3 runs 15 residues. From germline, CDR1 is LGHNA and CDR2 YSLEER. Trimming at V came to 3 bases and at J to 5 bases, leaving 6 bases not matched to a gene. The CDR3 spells CASSQITGQGETQYF. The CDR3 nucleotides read TGCGCCAGCAGCCAGATTACGGGACAGGGGGAGACCCAGTACTTC.

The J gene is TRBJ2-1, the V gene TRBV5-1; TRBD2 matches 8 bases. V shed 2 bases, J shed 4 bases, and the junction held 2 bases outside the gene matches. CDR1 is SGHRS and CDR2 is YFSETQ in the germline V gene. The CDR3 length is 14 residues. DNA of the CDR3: TGCGCCAGCAGCTTTGAGCGGGGGTACAATGAGCAGTTCTTC. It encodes CASSFERGYNEQFF.

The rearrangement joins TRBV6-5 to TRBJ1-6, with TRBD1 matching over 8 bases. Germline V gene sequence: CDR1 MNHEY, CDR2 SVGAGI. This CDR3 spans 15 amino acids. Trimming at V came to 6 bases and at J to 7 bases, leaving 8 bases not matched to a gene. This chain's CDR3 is CASRKTGGWNSPLHF. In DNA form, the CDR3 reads TGTGCCAGCAGAAAAACAGGGGGTTGGAATTCACCCCTCCACTTT.

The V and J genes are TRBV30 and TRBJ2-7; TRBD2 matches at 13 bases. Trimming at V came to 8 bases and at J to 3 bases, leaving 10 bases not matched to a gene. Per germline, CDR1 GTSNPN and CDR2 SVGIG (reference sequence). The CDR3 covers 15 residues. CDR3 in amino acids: CAKGPGLAGRYEQYF. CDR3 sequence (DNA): TGTGCCAAAGGACCGGGACTAGCGGGACGCTACGAGCAGTACTTC.

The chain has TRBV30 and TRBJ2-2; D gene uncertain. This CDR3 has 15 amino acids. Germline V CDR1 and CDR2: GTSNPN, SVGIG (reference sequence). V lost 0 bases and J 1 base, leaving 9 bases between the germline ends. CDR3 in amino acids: CAWSVPALNTGELFF. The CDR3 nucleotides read TGTGCCTGGAGTGTGCCCGCATTGAACACCGGGGAGCTGTTTTTT. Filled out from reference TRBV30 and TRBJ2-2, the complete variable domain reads SQTIHQWPATLVQPVGSPLSLECTVEGTSNPNLYWYRQAAGRGLQLLFYSVGIGQISSEVPQNLSASRPQDRQFILSSKKLLLSDSGFYLCAWSVPALNTGELFFGEGSRLTVL.